Shown below are 17 T cell receptor beta chains from a single sample sequenced in a study of beta chain features in type 1 diabetes. Sequencing targeted expressed TCRB transcripts, as all isolated RNA had been reverse transcribed. The data were produced by immunoSEQ multiplex PCR, yet TCRdb's version contains in-frame clones alone and is incomplete. The data show around 500,000 clones, roughly an eighth seen once. Sequencing was done on a sample of naive CD4+ T cells from blood. The receptor set was obtained from a woman aged 18 to 35 in good health.

In its sample, this clone was seen a few times. Other DNA sequences of this sample code for an identical CDR3. V usage is TRBV5-1 and J usage is TRBJ2-3; D gene unclear. V was shortened by 2 bases and J by 2 bases, with 3 bases between the two germline ends. Germline values: CDR1 SGHRS, CDR2 YFSETQ. This CDR3 has 12 residues. DNA of the CDR3: TGCGCCAGCAGCTTAAACACAGATACGCAGTATTTT. Protein: CASSLNTDTQYF.

V usage is TRBV7-3 and J usage is TRBJ2-3, with TRBD1 identical over 8 bases. Germline V CDR1 and CDR2: SGHTA, FQGTGA. V lost 5 bases, J lost 0 bases, and 13 bases stayed unmatched. This CDR3 contains 18 residues. The CDR3 protein is CASSRSDRGLLSTDTQYF. CDR3 nucleotide sequence: TGTGCCAGCAGCCGGAGTGACAGGGGCCTGCTTAGCACAGATACGCAGTATTTT.

This clone showed up just a few times. At the DNA level, this CDR3 is encoded by other sequences in the same sample as well. V usage is TRBV27 and J usage is TRBJ2-5, with D perhaps TRBD2 (5 bases). V lost 2 bases and J lost 4, with 5 bases in between. Germline CDR1 MNHEY, CDR2 SMNVEV (reference sequence). The CDR3 length is 12 residues. The CDR3 coding sequence is TGTGCCAGCAGTTTACGGGGAGAGACCCAGTACTTC. Its protein is CASSLRGETQYF.

CDR3 sequence (DNA): TGTGCCAGCAGTTTATATCGGTATACGCAGTATTTT. Encoded protein: CASSLYRYTQYF. This chain links TRBV28 with TRBJ2-3; no clear D gene. The CDR3 covers 12 residues. The V end was cut by 1 base, the J end by 7 bases, with 6 bases between. Germline lookup yields CDR1 MDHEN and CDR2 SYDVKM.

This clone was picked up a small number of times. This sequence joins TRBV7-2 and TRBJ2-5, with D possibly called TRBD1 or TRBD2 (5 bases each). The CDR3 is made up of 16 amino acids. Germline V gene lookup returns CDR1 SGHTA and CDR2 FQGNSA. V was pared by 3 bases and J by 0 bases, with 14 bases between. The CDR3 coding sequence is TGTGCCAGCAGCTTGGTTCACCCGGGACACCAAGAGACCCAGTACTTC. Translating gives CASSLVHPGHQETQYF.

V gene TRBV23-1 combines with J gene TRBJ2-6; D uncertain. TRBV23-1 is labeled an ORF, and its function is uncertain. This CDR3 is built from 13 residues. Trimming pared 10 bases from V and 0 bases from J, leaving 7 bases between. The CDR3 nucleotides are TGCGCCAACAGAAACTCTGGGGCCAACGTCCTGACTTTC. This codes for CANRNSGANVLTF.

This clone was detected only a few times. The chain employs TRBV7-2 and TRBJ2-1, with 9 bases fitting TRBD2. V lost 8 bases, J lost 5 bases, and 7 bases stayed unmatched. This CDR3 is built from 14 residues. The germline V gene has CDR1 SGHTA and CDR2 FQGNSA. The CDR3 here is CASRLAGSHNEQFF. The CDR3 DNA follows: TGTGCCAGCCGGCTAGCGGGGAGCCACAATGAGCAGTTCTTC.

V and J are TRBV2 and TRBJ2-2; D remains ambiguous. The germline V and J ends were trimmed by 8 bases and 3 bases, with 7 bases remaining between them. Germline V gene lookup returns CDR1 SNHLY and CDR2 FYNNEI. The CDR3 has 12 amino acids. CDR3 sequence (DNA): TGTGCCAGCCGTATGGACACCGGGGAGCTGTTTTTT. This codes for CASRMDTGELFF.

The sample holds a few counts of this clone. The rearrangement links TRBV30 to TRBJ2-5; D possibly corresponds to TRBD1 (5 bases). The assigned J gene may be wrong: the sequence end matches TRBJ2-7 better. CDR1 GTSNPN and CDR2 SVGIG come from the germline V gene (reference sequence). The CDR3 has 12 amino acids. The CDR3 DNA follows: TGTGCCTGGGATACAGGAACCTACGAGCAGTACTTC. Protein product: CAWDTGTYEQYF.

There are a few counts of this clone. The V call is TRBV7-2, the J call TRBJ1-5, with no clear D. V dropped 2 bases and J dropped 3 bases, with 8 bases sitting between them. The germline gives CDR1 SGHTA, CDR2 FQGNSA. This CDR3 region has 14 residues. The CDR3 DNA follows: TGTGCCAGCAGCTTATCGCTTGACAATCAGCCCCAGCATTTT. Protein: CASSLSLDNQPQHF.

With respect to this clone: The identical CDR3 is also encoded by other nucleotide sequences in the sample. The V and J genes are TRBV29-1 and TRBJ1-2, with 8 positions matching TRBD1. The V segment lost 6 bases and the J segment 4 bases; nucleotides outside the gene matches: 4. The germline gives CDR1 SQVTM, CDR2 ANQGSEA. The CDR3 is 12 amino acids. CDR3 loop: CSVNTGGYGYTF. For the CDR3, the DNA is TGCAGCGTAAACACAGGGGGCTATGGCTACACCTTC. Full variable domain (rest looked up from reference TRBV29-1 and TRBJ1-2): SAVISQKPSRDICQRGTSLTIQCQVDSQVTMMFWYRQQPGQSLTLIATANQGSEATYESGFVIDKFPISRPNLTFSTLTVSNMSPEDSSIYLCSVNTGGYGYTFGSGTRLTVV.

The sample holds a few counts of this clone. The rearrangement uses TRBV4-1 and TRBJ1-2, with 10 bases aligning to TRBD1. Trimming cost V 6 bases and J 7 bases; bases outside gene matches: 11. The CDR3 consists of 15 residues. Germline loops: CDR1 MGHRA, CDR2 YSYEKL. CDR3 in amino acids: CASRETGGDVGGYTF. In nucleotides, the CDR3 is TGCGCCAGCAGAGAGACAGGGGGCGACGTTGGTGGCTACACCTTC.

This clone was observed a handful of times. This rearrangement joins TRBV5-4 to TRBJ2-4, with D perhaps TRBD1 or TRBD2 (5 bases each). Per the germline V gene, CDR1 is SGHNT and CDR2 is YYREEE (reference sequence). Trimming removed 2 bases from V and 6 bases from J, with 12 bases in between. This CDR3 region has 14 residues. As DNA, the CDR3 is TGTGCCAGCAGCTTTTCCGGGGCCGGAAACATTCAGTACTTC. Translating gives CASSFSGAGNIQYF.

The genes are TRBV30 and TRBJ1-1, with TRBD1 identical over 8 bases. Germline CDR1 GTSNPN, CDR2 SVGIG (reference sequence). Trimming cost V 1 base and J 1 base; bases outside gene matches: 2. The CDR3 covers 14 residues. The CDR3, as DNA: TGTGCCTGGAGTGCCGGGACAGGGAACACTGAAGCTTTCTTT. Protein sequence: CAWSAGTGNTEAFF.

The chain has TRBV5-4 and TRBJ2-7; D remains ambiguous. Trimming took 1 base from V and 2 from J, leaving 10 bases between them. This CDR3 region has 14 residues. Germline V gene lookup returns CDR1 SGHNT and CDR2 YYREEE (reference sequence). The CDR3 nucleotides are TGTGCCAGCAGCTTGAAGTCTGCGCCCTACGAGCAGTACGTC. Encoded protein: CASSLKSAPYEQYV.

This clone has a handful of counts. The rearrangement joins TRBV7-2 to TRBJ2-7; weak D call: TRBD2 (5 bases). Between the trimmed V and J ends, which lost 6 bases and 1 base, there was a span of 16 bases. This CDR3 contains 15 residues. Germline CDR1 SGHTA, CDR2 FQGNSA. CDR3 bases: TGTGCCAGCAGTCGTAGCCGGACTCCGTCCTACGAGCAGTACTTC. This encodes CASSRSRTPSYEQYF.

This clone was seen only a few times. The chain links TRBV6-6 to TRBJ2-5; D gene uncertain. Trimming pared 1 base from V and 5 bases from J, leaving 5 bases between. The CDR3 has 12 residues. Germline CDR1 MNHNY, CDR2 SVGAGI (reference sequence). CDR3 nucleotide sequence: TGTGCCAGCAGTTACTACCGTGAGACCCAGTACTTC. It codes for CASSYYRETQYF.